This TCR beta chain was captured by sequencing in a study of T cells in Graves' hyperthyroidism and ophthalmopathy. Whole-study context: Blood from the periphery was taken at initial diagnosis, before any treatment.

Researchers took RNA transcripts and amplified the TCR beta CDR3 regions from them. Using the HTBI primer set, a first-round RT-PCR was run on the TCR CDR3. TCRdb processed the multiplex PCR reads anew with MiXCR; each CDR3 protein has one entry. Of hundreds of thousands of distinct CDR3 sequences in the sample, over 15% are singletons; the top ten hold roughly 53%. The study based diagnoses on clinical symptoms, serum thyroxine and TRAb, thyroid ultrasound and orbital computed tomography. Source material for PBMCs was less than 12 ml fresh peripheral blood. The receptor was isolated from a woman aged 60-75 years with Graves' ophthalmopathy. The sample taken for sequencing was blood.

The DNA of the CDR3 is TGTGCCAGCAGTTACGGGACAACCACCGGGGAGCTGTTTTTT. Translating it yields CASSYGTTTGELFF. The chain recombines TRBV6-6 with TRBJ2-2; a possible D gene is TRBD1 (6 bases). Germline V gene data show CDR1 as MNHNY and CDR2 as SVGAGI (reference sequence). This CDR3 has 14 residues. V lost 2 bases and J lost 4, with 8 bases in between.